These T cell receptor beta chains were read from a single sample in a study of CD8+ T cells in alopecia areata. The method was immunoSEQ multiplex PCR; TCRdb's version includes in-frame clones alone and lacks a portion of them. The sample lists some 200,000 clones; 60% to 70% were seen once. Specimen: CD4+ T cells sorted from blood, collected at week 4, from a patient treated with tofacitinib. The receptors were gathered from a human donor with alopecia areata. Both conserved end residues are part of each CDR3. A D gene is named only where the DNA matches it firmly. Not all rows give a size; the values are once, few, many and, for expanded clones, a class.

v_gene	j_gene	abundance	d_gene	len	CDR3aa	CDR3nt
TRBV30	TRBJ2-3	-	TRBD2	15	CAWSRAGESTDTQYF	TGTGCCTGGAGTCGAGCGGGGGAGAGCACAGATACGCAGTATTTT
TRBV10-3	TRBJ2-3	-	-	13	CAITAGRTDTQYF	TGTGCCATCACCGCCGGACGCACAGATACGCAGTATTTT
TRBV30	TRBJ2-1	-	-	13	CAWSDAFYNEQFF	TGTGCCTGGAGTGACGCCTTCTACAATGAGCAGTTCTTC
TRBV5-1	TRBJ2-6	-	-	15	CASSSTLSGANVLTF	TGCGCCAGCAGCTCCACCCTCTCTGGGGCCAACGTCCTGACTTTC
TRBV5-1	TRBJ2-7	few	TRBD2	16	CASSNTPTSGGYEQYF	TGCGCCAGCAGCAATACCCCTACTAGCGGGGGCTACGAGCAGTACTTC
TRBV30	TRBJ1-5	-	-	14	CAWSRRPLNQPQHF	TGTGCCTGGAGTCGGCGTCCCCTCAATCAGCCCCAGCATTTT
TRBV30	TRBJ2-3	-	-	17	CAWSVGYAGRSTDTQYF	TGTGCCTGGAGTGTAGGGTATGCAGGGAGGAGCACAGATACGCAGTATTTT
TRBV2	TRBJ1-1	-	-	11	CASSKAVEAFF	TGTGCCAGCAGTAAGGCAGTTGAAGCTTTCTTT
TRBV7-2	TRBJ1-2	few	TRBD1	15	CASSHDRGKGYGYTF	TGTGCCAGCAGCCATGACAGGGGGAAGGGATATGGCTACACCTTC
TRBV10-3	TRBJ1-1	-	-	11	CAISGDTEAFF	TGTGCCATCAGTGGAGATACTGAAGCTTTCTTT
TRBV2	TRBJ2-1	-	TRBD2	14	CASSVLAGDYEQFF	TGTGCCAGCAGTGTGCTAGCGGGGGATTATGAGCAGTTCTTC
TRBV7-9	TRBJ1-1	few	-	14	CASSSGRMDTEAFF	TGTGCCAGCAGCTCCGGGCGGATGGACACTGAAGCTTTCTTT
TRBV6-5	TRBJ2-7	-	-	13	CASTGAWTYEQYF	TGTGCCAGCACCGGGGCCTGGACCTACGAGCAGTACTTC
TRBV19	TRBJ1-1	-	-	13	CASSATGKTEAFF	TGTGCCAGTAGTGCCACAGGGAAAACTGAAGCTTTCTTT
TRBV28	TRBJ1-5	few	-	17	CASSPFTGRSKDQPQHF	TGTGCCAGCAGTCCCTTTACAGGGAGATCAAAAGATCAGCCCCAGCATTTT
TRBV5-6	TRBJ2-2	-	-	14	CASSFYGGTGELFF	TGTGCCAGCAGCTTCTACGGGGGCACCGGGGAGCTGTTTTTT
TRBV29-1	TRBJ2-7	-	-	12	CSVETGSYEQYF	TGCAGCGTTGAAACGGGCTCCTACGAGCAGTACTTC
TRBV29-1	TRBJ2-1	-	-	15	CSGGTRGGSYNEQFF	TGCAGCGGAGGGACCAGGGGGGGCTCCTACAATGAGCAGTTCTTC
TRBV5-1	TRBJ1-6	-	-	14	CASSLDTDNSPLHF	TGCGCCAGCAGCTTGGACACAGATAATTCACCCCTCCACTTT
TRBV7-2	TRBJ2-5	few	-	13	CASSAVQWETQYF	TGTGCCAGCAGCGCCGTACAGTGGGAGACCCAGTACTTC
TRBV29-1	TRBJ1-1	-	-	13	CSVDAVVNAEAFF	TGCAGCGTTGATGCGGTCGTCAACGCTGAAGCTTTCTTT
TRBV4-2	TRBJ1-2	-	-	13	CASSQGTVYGYTF	TGTGCCAGCAGCCAAGGGACAGTCTATGGCTACACCTTC
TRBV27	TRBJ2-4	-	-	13	CASSLGRGDIQYF	TGTGCCAGCAGTTTGGGCAGGGGGGACATTCAGTACTTC
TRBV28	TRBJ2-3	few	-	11	CAAGLTDTQYF	TGTGCAGCCGGGCTCACAGATACGCAGTATTTT
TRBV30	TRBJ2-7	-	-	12	CAWSPRGAQQYF	TGTGCCTGGAGCCCCCGAGGTGCGCAGCAGTACTTC
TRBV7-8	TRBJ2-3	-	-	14	CASSSWGSTDTQYF	TGTGCCAGCAGCTCCTGGGGGTCCACAGATACGCAGTATTTT
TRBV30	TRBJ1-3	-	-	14	CAWALTGSGNTIYF	TGTGCCTGGGCGTTGACGGGCTCTGGAAACACCATATATTTT
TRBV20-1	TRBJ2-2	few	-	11	CSARLPGELFF	TGCAGTGCTAGACTCCCCGGGGAGCTGTTTTTT
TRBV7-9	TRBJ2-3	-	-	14	CASSLAGNTDTQYF	TGTGCCAGCAGCCTCGCGGGGAACACAGATACGCAGTATTTT
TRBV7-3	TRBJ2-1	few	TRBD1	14	CASSLNLQGDEQFF	TGTGCCAGCAGCTTAAATTTACAGGGGGATGAGCAGTTCTTC
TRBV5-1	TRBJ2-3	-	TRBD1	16	CASSVGTGIVADTQYF	TGCGCCAGCAGCGTAGGGACAGGGATAGTCGCAGATACGCAGTATTTT
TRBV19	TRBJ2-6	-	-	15	CASSVQGSGANVLTF	TGTGCCAGTAGTGTCCAGGGATCTGGGGCCAACGTCCTGACTTTC
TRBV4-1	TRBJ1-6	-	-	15	CASSQGVGLHSPLHF	TGCGCCAGCAGCCAAGGTGTGGGGTTGCATTCACCCCTCCACTTT
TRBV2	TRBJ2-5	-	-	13	CASNAGMLETQYF	TGTGCCAGCAATGCGGGGATGCTAGAGACCCAGTACTTC
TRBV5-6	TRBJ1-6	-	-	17	CASSLLPGSSYNSPLHF	TGTGCCAGCAGCTTGTTGCCAGGGAGCTCCTATAATTCACCCCTCCACTTT
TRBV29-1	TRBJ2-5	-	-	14	CSARRFENQETQYF	TGCAGCGCCAGGAGATTTGAAAACCAAGAGACCCAGTACTTC
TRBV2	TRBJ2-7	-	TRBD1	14	CASSGPGQGYEQYF	TGTGCCAGCAGTGGTCCGGGACAGGGCTACGAGCAGTACTTC
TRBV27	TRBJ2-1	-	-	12	CASSLGGNEQFF	TGTGCCAGCAGTTTAGGGGGGAATGAGCAGTTCTTC
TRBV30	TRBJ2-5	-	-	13	CAWSVGEKETQYF	TGTGCCTGGAGTGTAGGGGAGAAAGAGACCCAGTACTTC
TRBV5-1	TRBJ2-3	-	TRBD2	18	CASSLGTTSQTHTDTQYF	TGCGCCAGCAGCCTAGGGACTACCAGCCAAACCCACACAGATACGCAGTATTTT
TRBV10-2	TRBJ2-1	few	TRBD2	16	CASSETAGGSYNEQFF	TGCGCCAGCAGTGAGACGGCCGGGGGGAGCTACAATGAGCAGTTCTTC
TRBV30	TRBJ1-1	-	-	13	CAWREGKSTEAFF	TGTGCCTGGCGAGAAGGGAAGTCCACTGAAGCTTTCTTT
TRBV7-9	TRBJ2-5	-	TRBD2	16	CASSQIMGLRQETQYF	TGTGCCAGCAGCCAAATAATGGGACTACGCCAAGAGACCCAGTACTTC
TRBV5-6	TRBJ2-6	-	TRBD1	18	CASSWDRGGDSGANVLTF	TGTGCCAGCAGCTGGGACAGGGGAGGAGACTCTGGGGCCAACGTCCTGACTTTC
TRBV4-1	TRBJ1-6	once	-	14	CASSGLGRDSPLHF	TGCGCCAGCAGTGGTCTGGGGAGGGATTCACCCCTCCACTTT
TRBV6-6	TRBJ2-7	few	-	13	CASSYRGPYEQYF	TGTGCCAGCAGTTATAGAGGACCCTACGAGCAGTACTTC
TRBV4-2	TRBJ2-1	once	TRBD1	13	CASSPQGVNEQFF	TGTGCCAGCAGCCCACAGGGGGTCAATGAGCAGTTCTTC
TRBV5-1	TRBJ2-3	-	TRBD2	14	CASSTETSEDTQYF	TGCGCCAGCAGCACAGAGACTAGCGAAGATACGCAGTATTTT
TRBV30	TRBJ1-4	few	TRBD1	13	CAWARQGNEKLFF	TGTGCCTGGGCGAGACAGGGGAATGAAAAACTGTTTTTT
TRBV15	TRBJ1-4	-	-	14	CATSSLDSFEKLFF	TGTGCCACCAGCAGCTTGGACAGCTTTGAAAAACTGTTTTTT
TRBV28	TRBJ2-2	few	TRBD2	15	CASSLAGGNTGELFF	TGTGCCAGCAGTCTAGCGGGGGGGAACACCGGGGAGCTGTTTTTT
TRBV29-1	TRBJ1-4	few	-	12	CSVARGGEKLFF	TGCAGCGTTGCCAGGGGTGGTGAAAAACTGTTTTTT
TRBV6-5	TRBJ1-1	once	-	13	CASKKPMNTEAFF	TGTGCCAGCAAAAAGCCGATGAACACTGAAGCTTTCTTT
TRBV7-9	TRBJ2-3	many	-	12	CASNQGGDTQYF	TGTGCCAGCAACCAAGGTGGCGATACGCAGTATTTT
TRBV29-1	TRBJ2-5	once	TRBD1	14	CSVSPGTGMETQYF	TGCAGCGTCAGTCCCGGGACAGGGATGGAGACCCAGTACTTC